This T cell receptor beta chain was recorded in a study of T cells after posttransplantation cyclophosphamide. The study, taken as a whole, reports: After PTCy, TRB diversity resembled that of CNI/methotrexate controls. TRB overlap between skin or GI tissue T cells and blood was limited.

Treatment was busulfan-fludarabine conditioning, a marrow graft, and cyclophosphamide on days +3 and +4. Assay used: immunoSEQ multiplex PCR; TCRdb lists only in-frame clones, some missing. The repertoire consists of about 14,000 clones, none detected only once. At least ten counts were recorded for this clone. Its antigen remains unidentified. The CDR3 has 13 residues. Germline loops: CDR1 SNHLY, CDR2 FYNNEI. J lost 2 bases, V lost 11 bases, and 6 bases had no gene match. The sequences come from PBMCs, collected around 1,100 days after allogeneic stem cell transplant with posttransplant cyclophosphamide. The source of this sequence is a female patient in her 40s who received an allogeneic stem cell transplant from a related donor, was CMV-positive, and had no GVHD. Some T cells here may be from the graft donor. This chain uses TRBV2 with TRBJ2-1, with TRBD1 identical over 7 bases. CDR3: CALRQGAYNEQFF. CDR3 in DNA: TGTGCCCTCCGTCAGGGGGCCTACAATGAGCAGTTCTTC.